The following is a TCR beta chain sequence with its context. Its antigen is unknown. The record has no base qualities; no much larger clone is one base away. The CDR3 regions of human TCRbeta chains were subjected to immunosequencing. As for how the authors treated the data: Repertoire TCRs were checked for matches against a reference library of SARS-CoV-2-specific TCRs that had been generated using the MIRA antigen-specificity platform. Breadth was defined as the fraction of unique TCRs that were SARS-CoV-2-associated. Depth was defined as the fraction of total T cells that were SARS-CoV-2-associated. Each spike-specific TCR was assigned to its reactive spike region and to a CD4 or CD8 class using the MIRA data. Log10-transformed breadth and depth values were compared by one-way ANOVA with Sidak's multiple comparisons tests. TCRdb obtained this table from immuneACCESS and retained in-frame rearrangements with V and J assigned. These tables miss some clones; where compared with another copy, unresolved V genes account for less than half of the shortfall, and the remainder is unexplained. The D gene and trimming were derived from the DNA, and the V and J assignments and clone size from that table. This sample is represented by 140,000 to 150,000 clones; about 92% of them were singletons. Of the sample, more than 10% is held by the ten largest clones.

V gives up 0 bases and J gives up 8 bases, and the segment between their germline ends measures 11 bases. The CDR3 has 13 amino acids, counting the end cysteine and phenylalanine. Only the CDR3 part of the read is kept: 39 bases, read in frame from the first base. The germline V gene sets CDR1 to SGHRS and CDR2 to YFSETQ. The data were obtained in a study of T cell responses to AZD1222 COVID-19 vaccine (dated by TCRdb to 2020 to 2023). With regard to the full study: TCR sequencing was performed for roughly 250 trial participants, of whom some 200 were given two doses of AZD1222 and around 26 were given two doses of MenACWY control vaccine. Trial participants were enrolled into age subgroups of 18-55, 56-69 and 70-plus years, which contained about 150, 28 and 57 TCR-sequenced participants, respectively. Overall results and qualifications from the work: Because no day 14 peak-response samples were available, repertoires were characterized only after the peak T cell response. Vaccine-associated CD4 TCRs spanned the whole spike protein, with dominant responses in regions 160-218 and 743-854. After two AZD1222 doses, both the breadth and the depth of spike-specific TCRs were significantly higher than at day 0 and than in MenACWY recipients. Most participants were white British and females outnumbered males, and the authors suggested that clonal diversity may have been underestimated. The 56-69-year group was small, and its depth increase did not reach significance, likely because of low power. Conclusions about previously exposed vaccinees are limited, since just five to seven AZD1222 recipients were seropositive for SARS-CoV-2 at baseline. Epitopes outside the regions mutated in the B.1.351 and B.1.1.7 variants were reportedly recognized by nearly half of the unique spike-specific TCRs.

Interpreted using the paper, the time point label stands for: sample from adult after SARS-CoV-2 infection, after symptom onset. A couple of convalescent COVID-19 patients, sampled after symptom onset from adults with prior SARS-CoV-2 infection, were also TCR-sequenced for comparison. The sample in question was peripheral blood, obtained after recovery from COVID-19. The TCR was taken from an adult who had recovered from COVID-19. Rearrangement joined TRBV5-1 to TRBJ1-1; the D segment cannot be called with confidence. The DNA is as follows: TGCGCCAGCAGCTTGGCCGAGCGTCAGGAAGCTTTCTTT. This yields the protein CASSLAERQEAFF.